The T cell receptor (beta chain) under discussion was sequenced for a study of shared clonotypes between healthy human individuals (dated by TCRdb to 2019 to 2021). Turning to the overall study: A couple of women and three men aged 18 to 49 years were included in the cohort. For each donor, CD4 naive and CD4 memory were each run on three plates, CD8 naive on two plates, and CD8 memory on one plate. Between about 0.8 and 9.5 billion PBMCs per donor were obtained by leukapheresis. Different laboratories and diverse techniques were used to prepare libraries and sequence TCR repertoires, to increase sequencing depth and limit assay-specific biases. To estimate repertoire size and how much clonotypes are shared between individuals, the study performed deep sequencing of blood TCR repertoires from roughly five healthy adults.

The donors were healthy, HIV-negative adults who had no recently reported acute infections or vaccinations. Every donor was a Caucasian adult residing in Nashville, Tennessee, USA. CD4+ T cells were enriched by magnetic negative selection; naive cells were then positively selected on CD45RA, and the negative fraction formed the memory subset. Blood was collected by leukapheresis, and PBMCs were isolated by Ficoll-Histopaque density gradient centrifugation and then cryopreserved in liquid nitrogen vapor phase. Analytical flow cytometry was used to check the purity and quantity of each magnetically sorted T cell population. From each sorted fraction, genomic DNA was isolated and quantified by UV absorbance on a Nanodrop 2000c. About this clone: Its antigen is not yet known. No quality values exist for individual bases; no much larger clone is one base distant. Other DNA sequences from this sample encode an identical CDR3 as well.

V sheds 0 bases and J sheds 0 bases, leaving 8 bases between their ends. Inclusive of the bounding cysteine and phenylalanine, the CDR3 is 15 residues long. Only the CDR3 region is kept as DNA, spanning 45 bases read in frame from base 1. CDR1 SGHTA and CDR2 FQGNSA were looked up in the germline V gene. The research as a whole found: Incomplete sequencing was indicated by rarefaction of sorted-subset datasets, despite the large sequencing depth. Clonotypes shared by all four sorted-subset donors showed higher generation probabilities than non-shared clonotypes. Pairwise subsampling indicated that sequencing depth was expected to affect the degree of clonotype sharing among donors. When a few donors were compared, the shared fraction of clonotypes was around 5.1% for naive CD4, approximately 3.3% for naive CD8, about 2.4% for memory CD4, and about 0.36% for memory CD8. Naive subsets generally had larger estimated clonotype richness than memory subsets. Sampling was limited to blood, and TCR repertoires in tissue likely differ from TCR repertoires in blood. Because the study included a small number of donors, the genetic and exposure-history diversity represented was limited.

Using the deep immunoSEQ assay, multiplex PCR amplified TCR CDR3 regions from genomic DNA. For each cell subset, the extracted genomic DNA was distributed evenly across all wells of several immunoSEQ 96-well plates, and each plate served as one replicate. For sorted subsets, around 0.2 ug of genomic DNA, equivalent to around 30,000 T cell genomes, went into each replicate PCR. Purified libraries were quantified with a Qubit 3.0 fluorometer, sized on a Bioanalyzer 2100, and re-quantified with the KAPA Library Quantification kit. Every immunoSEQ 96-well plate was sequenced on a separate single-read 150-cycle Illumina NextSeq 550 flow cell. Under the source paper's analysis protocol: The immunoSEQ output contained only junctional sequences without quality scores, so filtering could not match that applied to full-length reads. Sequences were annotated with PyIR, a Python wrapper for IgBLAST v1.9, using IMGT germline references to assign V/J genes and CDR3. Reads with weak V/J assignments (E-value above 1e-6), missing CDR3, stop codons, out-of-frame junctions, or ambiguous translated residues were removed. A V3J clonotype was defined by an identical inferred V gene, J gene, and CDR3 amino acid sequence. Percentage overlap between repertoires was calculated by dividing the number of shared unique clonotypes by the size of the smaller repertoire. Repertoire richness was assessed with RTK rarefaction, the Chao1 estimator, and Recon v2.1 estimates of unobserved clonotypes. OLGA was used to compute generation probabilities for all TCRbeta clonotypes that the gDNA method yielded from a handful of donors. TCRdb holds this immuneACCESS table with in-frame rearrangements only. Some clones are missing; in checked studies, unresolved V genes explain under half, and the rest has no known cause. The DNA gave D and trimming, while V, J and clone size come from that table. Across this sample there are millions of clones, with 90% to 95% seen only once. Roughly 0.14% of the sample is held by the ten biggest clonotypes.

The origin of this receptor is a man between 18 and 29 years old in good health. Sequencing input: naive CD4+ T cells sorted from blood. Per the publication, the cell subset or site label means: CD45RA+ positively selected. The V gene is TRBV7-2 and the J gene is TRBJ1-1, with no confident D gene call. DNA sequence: TGTGCCAGCAGCTTAGCTTCGGTCATGAACACTGAAGCTTTCTTT. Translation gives CASSLASVMNTEAFF.